Listed below are T cell receptor beta chains from one sample, sequenced in a study of blood T cell repertoires in COVID-19. TCRdb's table, derived via immunoSEQ multiplex PCR, lists solely in-frame clones and lacks some. The data hold about 200,000 clones, with 80% to 90% observed a single time. The sample comprised PBMCs or T cells enriched from blood (not recorded which). Every receptor here comes from a man in his forties or fifties who had recovered from COVID-19. The CDR3 runs from the conserved cysteine through the conserved F or W. The order of the fields is J gene, D gene, clone size, V gene, CDR3 DNA, CDR3 protein. D genes are given only for firm matches. Rows may omit the clone size; those that give it use once, few, many or a size class.

>TRBJ2-3|-|-|TRBV14
TGTGCCAGCAGCCAAATCCCCTCCGGCAGGGTGGGAACAGATACGCAGTATTTT
CASSQIPSGRVGTDTQYF
>TRBJ2-1|TRBD2|-|TRBV5-4
TGTGCCAGCAGCTCAATAGCGGGAGCCTACAATGAGCAGTTCTTC
CASSSIAGAYNEQFF
>TRBJ2-3|-|few|TRBV4-1
TGCGCCAGCAGCCAGGGGCAGACTCGGGCGGATACGCAGTATTTT
CASSQGQTRADTQYF
>TRBJ1-1|TRBD1|-|TRBV6-2/TRBV6-3
TGTGCCAGCAGTTTCACCGGACAGGGCACTGAAGCTTTCTTT
CASSFTGQGTEAFF
>TRBJ1-6|-|-|TRBV5-1
TGCGCCAGCAGCGTCGAGGGCTCCTATAATTCACCCCTCCACTTT
CASSVEGSYNSPLHF
>TRBJ2-5|TRBD2|-|TRBV5-1
TGCGCCAGCAGCTTTACCACTAGCGGAGAAGAGACCCAGTACTTC
CASSFTTSGEETQYF
>TRBJ2-7|TRBD1|-|TRBV19
TGTGCCAGTACATCCGGGACAGTTTTCTCCCAGCAGTACTTC
CASTSGTVFSQQYF
>TRBJ1-1|-|-|TRBV28
TGTGCCAGCAGTTTACTTCAGGACAGCACTGAAGCTTTCTTT
CASSLLQDSTEAFF
>TRBJ1-4|TRBD1|-|TRBV4-1
TGCGCCAGCAGCCAAGCATACAGGGGTGCAACTAATGAAAAACTGTTTTTT
CASSQAYRGATNEKLFF
>TRBJ1-2|-|-|TRBV30
TGTGCCTGGAGCCCGGGGGGGGGCGGCTACACCTTC
CAWSPGGGGYTF
>TRBJ1-1|TRBD1|-|TRBV28
TGTGCCAGCAGTCTATGGGACAGGGCAAACACTGAAGCTTTCTTT
CASSLWDRANTEAFF
>TRBJ2-3|TRBD2|-|TRBV7-3
TGTGCCAGCAGCATAGCGGGAGTCCTTGATACGCAGTATTTT
CASSIAGVLDTQYF
>TRBJ2-1|-|-|TRBV7-2
TGTGCCAGCAGCTTAGGCCCTTCTAGCTTCAATGAGCAGTTCTTC
CASSLGPSSFNEQFF
>TRBJ1-2|TRBD1|once|TRBV18
TGTGCCAGCTCAAGGGGCTGGGACAGGGTGGAATCTGGCTACACCTTC
CASSRGWDRVESGYTF
>TRBJ2-1|TRBD2|-|TRBV5-4
TGTGCCAGCAGCCCATCGTCGGGGGGTTCCTACAATGAGCAGTTCTTC
CASSPSSGGSYNEQFF
>TRBJ1-4|TRBD1|-|TRBV29-1
TGCAGCGTTGGGACAGGCGTCGCTAATGAAAAACTGTTTTTT
CSVGTGVANEKLFF
>TRBJ2-2|TRBD1|-|TRBV6-5
TGTGCCAGCAGTTACCCGACAGGGGGCGCGACCGGGGAGCTGTTTTTT
CASSYPTGGATGELFF
>TRBJ2-3|TRBD2|-|TRBV5-1
TGCGCCAGCAGCTTGGGCGGGGGAAGGACAGATACGCAGTATTTT
CASSLGGGRTDTQYF
>TRBJ1-1|TRBD1|-|TRBV19
TGTGCCAGTATCACGGGACAGGGGAAAAACACTGAAGCTTTCTTT
CASITGQGKNTEAFF
>TRBJ2-1|-|-|TRBV5-5
TGTGCCAGCACCTCGAGGGACTCATACTACAATGAGCAGTTCTTC
CASTSRDSYYNEQFF
>TRBJ2-2|TRBD1|-|TRBV7-9
TGTGCCAGCAGCATCCACCCTAAATCCGGAGACAGGGCCGGGGAGCTGTTTTTT
CASSIHPKSGDRAGELFF
>TRBJ2-5|TRBD2|-|TRBV5-1
TGCGCCAGCAGCGTGGGACTAGCGGGAGGGCCACAAGAGACCCAGTACTTC
CASSVGLAGGPQETQYF
>TRBJ2-6|-|-|TRBV6-6
TGTGCCAGCAGTTCGGTCGGGGCTGGGGCCAACGTCCTGACTTTC
CASSSVGAGANVLTF
>TRBJ2-1|TRBD2|-|TRBV10-3
TGTGCCATCAGTGAGCCGGGGACTAGCGGGAGGGAGCAGTTCTTC
CAISEPGTSGREQFF